This T cell receptor (beta chain) appears in the sequencing data of a study of blood T cell repertoires in COVID-19 (dated by TCRdb to about 2020). Notes on the research overall: Collaborator samples came from the United States, Italy and Spain and covered acute and convalescent phases of COVID-19. Nearly every sample came with metadata listing a de-identified subject ID, COVID-19 status, age in years and sex. The repertoires were released in a freely available public database meant as a resource for research on the immune response to SARS-CoV-2. Deeply sampled blood TCRbeta repertoires from subjects exposed to, actively infected with, or recovered from COVID-19 were included in the dataset. The material from the prospective study consisted of cDNA or gDNA derived from T cells, B-cell-depleted T cells, or PBMCs. Where available, HLA class I and class II types were taken from metadata supplied by the sample provider and were not determined by assay-based typing. Samples came from the ongoing ImmuneRACE study (first 160 participants) plus 1,254 subjects from 6 global collaborators. On the study overall, not on this receptor specifically: The quantity of clinical and demographic metadata differed by source and by participant and was supplied without curation.

On this clone itself: No antigen is known for it. Qualities for individual bases were not recorded, and no much larger clone is one base off.

Collaborating institutions collected whole blood in K2EDTA tubes following their own protocols. For TCRbeta analysis, collaborators shipped samples in one of three forms: frozen whole blood, isolated PBMCs, or DNA extracted from either of those sample types. TCRbeta CDR3 regions were amplified from genomic DNA using the immunoSEQ Assay, a bias-controlled multiplex PCR. The authors' pipeline ran thus. The number of nucleated cells in each sample was estimated by amplification of reference gene primers within the assay. Sequence reads were collapsed and filtered to measure the absolute abundance of every unique TCRbeta CDR3 rearrangement. For each sample, productive Simpson clonality was calculated by taking the square root of Simpson's diversity index across productive rearrangements. TCRdb mirrors the immuneACCESS table, restricted to in-frame sequences. Some clones are absent from its copies; in checked studies, under half trace to an unresolved V gene, and the reason for the others is unknown. V, J and clone size are those of that table, while D and trimming were read from the DNA. Counted in this sample were 150,000 to 200,000 clones; 80% of them appeared once. The ten largest clones represent about 6.9% of the sample.

Taken from cysteine to phenylalanine, the CDR3 has 13 residues. The entry retains the CDR3 DNA only, 39 bases that are in frame from base 1. V and J lose 5 bases and 15 bases, and a span of 20 bases separates them. The chain uses TRBV12-3 or TRBV12-4 and TRBJ2-1, with no confident D gene call. The TCR originated in a man aged 55 to 69 with acute or convalescent COVID-19. Sequencing used peripheral blood. The CDR3 corresponds to CASSPLADRWRFF. DNA sequence: TGTGCCAGCAGTCCCTTAGCTGACCGGTGGCGGTTCTTC.